Listed here is a single T cell receptor (beta chain). In the original processing: Counts of nucleated cells, estimated from reference gene primer amplification, were obtained. Using immunoSEQ multiplex PCR, the repertoire was profiled, and TCRdb retains in-frame clones only, with some absent. V, J and clone size are those of that table, while D and trimming were read from the DNA. The table includes under 200,000 clones, 88% detected once. Germline V gives CDR1 SGHKS, CDR2 YYEKEE (reference sequence). The CDR3 totals 18 residues. Trimming cost V 0 bases and J 2 bases, with 20 bases left between them. The record originates from a study of blood T cell repertoires in COVID-19. Study overall: The samples span acute and convalescent COVID-19 from the United States, Italy and Spain. PBMCs, B-cell-depleted T cells, or T cells were the source of the cDNA or gDNA that made up the material.

The rearrangement links TRBV5-5 to TRBJ2-5; possibly TRBD1 for D (6 bases). The sequencing sample was made of peripheral blood. This clonotype was obtained from a man aged 35 to 55 with active or convalescent COVID-19. CDR3 residues: CASSLGPLPGHQQETQYF. For the CDR3, the DNA is TGTGCCAGCAGCTTGGGCCCCTTGCCGGGACACCAACAAGAGACCCAGTACTTC.